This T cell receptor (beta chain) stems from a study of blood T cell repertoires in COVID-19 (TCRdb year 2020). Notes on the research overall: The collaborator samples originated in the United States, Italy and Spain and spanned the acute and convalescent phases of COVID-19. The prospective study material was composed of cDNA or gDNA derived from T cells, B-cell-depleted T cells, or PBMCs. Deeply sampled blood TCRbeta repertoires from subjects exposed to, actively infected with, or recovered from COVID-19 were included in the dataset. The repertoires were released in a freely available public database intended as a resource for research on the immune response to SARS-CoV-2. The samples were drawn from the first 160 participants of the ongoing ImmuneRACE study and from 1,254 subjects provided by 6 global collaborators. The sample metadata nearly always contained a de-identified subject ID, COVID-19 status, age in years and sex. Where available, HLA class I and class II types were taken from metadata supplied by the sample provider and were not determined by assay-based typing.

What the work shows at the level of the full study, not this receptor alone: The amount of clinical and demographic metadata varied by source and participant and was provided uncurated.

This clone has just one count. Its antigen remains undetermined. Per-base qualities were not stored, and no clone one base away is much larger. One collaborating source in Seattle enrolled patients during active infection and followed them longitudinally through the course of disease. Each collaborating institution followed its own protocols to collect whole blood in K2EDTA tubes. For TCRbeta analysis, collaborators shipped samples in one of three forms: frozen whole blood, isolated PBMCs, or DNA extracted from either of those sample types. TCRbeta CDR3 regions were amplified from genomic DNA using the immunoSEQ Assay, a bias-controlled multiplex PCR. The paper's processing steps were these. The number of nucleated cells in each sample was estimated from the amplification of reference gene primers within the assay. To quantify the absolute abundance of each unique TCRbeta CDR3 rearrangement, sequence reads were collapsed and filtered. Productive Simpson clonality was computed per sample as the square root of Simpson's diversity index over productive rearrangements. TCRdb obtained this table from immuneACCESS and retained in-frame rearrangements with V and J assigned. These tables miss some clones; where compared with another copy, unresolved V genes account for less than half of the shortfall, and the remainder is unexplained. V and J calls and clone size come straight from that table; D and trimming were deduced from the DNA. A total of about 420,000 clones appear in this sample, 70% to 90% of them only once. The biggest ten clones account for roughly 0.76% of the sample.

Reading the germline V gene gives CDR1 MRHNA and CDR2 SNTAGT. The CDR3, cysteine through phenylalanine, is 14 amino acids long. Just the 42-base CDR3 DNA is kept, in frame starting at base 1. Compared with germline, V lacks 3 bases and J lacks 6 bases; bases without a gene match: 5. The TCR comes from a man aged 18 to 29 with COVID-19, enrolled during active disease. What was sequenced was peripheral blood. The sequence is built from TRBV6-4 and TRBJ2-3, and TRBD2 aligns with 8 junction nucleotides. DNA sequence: TGTGCCAGCAGTGAACGGGGGGGCGAGGATACGCAGTATTTT. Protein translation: CASSERGGEDTQYF.